These 10 T cell receptor beta chains were all obtained from the same sample, sequenced in a study of memory B cells and T cells in multiple sclerosis. Their cognate antigens are unknown. Libraries were prepared by immunoSEQ multiplex PCR; TCRdb keeps only in-frame clonotypes and omits some of them. The sample carries some 11,000 clones, just under 85% recorded once. CFSE-dim autoproliferating and CFSE-high non-proliferating T cells from unstimulated culture were sequenced separately. Cultures began with about 4.6x10^7 CFSE-labeled PBMCs, unstimulated for 7 to 8 days, with replicate wells pooled. Material: PBMCs from blood kept in culture. These receptors were collected from a human donor with multiple sclerosis.

This clone was observed a few times. The rearrangement uses TRBV19 and TRBJ2-7; perhaps TRBD1 as D (7 bases). CDR1 is LNHDA and CDR2 is SQIVND in the germline V gene (reference sequence). The V and J ends lost 3 bases and 6 bases respectively, with 15 bases between them. The CDR3 is 14 amino acids. The CDR3 DNA is TGTGCCAGTAGTATTGGAGGGACAGCTAGCGAGCAGTACTTC. Amino acid sequence: CASSIGGTASEQYF.

This clone came up once. The chain carries TRBV6-1 and TRBJ2-2, with D possibly being TRBD2 (6 bases). Trimming left V 11 bases short and J 9 bases short, with 25 bases between. CDR1 is MNHNS, CDR2 SASEGT, per germline. This CDR3 spans 15 amino acids. The CDR3 protein is CAARRRDPGYRELFF. The CDR3 bases are TGTGCCGCCAGAAGGCGGGACCCGGGGTATCGGGAGCTGTTTTTT.

Only one count was recorded for this clone. This chain connects TRBV7-9 to TRBJ2-3; D gene unclear. Germline CDR1 is SEHNR and CDR2 is FQNEAQ (reference sequence). Trimming pared 6 bases from V and 1 base from J, leaving 5 bases between. This CDR3 is built from 12 residues. The CDR3 sequence is CASSYRTDTQYF. In nucleotides, the CDR3 is TGTGCCAGCAGTTATCGCACAGATACGCAGTATTTT.

CDR3 bases: TGTGCCAGCAGCTTTACCGGGACTAGCGTAAACAATGAGCAGTTCTTC. Translating it yields CASSFTGTSVNNEQFF. The rearrangement joins TRBV28 to TRBJ2-1, with 10 bases lining up with TRBD2. Per the germline V gene, CDR1 is MDHEN and CDR2 is SYDVKM. CDR3 length equals 16 residues. The trim removed 6 bases at V and 5 bases at J, leaving 10 bases unmatched.

The chain carries TRBV6-1 and TRBJ2-5; 8 nucleotides match TRBD2. There are 15 residues in the CDR3. V lost 2 bases to trimming and J lost 5 bases; unmatched junction nucleotides: 7. Germline CDR1 is MNHNS and CDR2 is SASEGT. CDR3 sequence: CASSERSGSYETQYF. The CDR3, as DNA: TGTGCCAGCAGTGAAAGGAGCGGGAGTTATGAGACCCAGTACTTC.

In this sample, this clone turned up once. This chain connects TRBV30 to TRBJ1-1; D call uncertain. The CDR3 runs 11 residues. The V gene's germline CDR1 is GTSNPN and CDR2 SVGIG (reference sequence). Trimming removed 1 base at V and 7 bases at J, with 7 bases between. For the CDR3, the DNA is TGTGCCTGGAGTGAGGCTGTTGAAGCTTTCTTT. Residues: CAWSEAVEAFF.

CDR3: CASTLGGLNTEAFF. DNA of the CDR3: TGTGCCAGCACCCTGGGGGGTCTGAACACTGAAGCTTTCTTT. The genes are TRBV6-1 and TRBJ1-1; TRBD1 is a possible D gene (5 bases). The CDR3 is 14 residues long. Deletions cut 7 bases from V and 0 bases from J, with 12 bases between. In germline, CDR1 is MNHNS, CDR2 SASEGT.

This clone came up a few times. The chain recombines TRBV5-1 with TRBJ2-6; D might be TRBD1 (5 bases). The CDR3 totals 15 residues. Trimming pared 3 bases from V and 1 base from J, leaving 8 bases between. CDR1 SGHRS and CDR2 YFSETQ come from the germline V gene. Here the CDR3 DNA reads TGCGCCAGCAGCTCAGGGTTGTCTGGGGCCAACGTCCTGACTTTC. Its protein product is CASSSGLSGANVLTF.

This clone was seen more than once but under ten times. This chain uses TRBV21-1 with TRBJ2-6; the table names TRBD2, a call not compared with the DNA. TRBV21-1 is marked as a pseudogene. This CDR3 comprises 18 residues. CDR3 DNA: TGTGCCAGCAGCTTAAGTGTAGCTACAACAAATCGGGCCAACGTCCTGACTTTC. Its protein is CASSLSVATTNRANVLTF.

This clone was seen just once. The rearrangement uses TRBV29-1 and TRBJ2-7; perhaps TRBD2 as D (7 bases). Trimming cost V 4 bases and J 3 bases, with 19 bases left between them. Germline values: CDR1 SQVTM, CDR2 ANQGSEA. This CDR3 spans 15 amino acids. The CDR3 protein is CSVGKGGQRYYEQYF. CDR3 in DNA: TGCAGCGTTGGGAAGGGGGGGCAGAGATACTACGAGCAGTACTTC.